This paragraph reports one T cell receptor beta chain. This specimen comes from a study of glioma-infiltrating T cells after dendritic cell vaccination. Generated by immunoSEQ multiplex PCR, the TCRdb table keeps only in-frame clones and is missing some. This table has about 64,000 clones, approximately 85% appearing once. Isocitrate dehydrogenase mutation was absent in all glioblastoma patients. Sequenced material: blood, taken before dendritic cell vaccination. This clonotype was obtained from a human donor with glioblastoma.

DNA for the CDR3: TGTGCCAGTAGTATTCGACTAGCGGGGTCCTACGAGCAGTACTTC. As protein: CASSIRLAGSYEQYF. The chain couples TRBV19 to TRBJ2-7, with 11 bases matching TRBD2. V lost 3 bases and J lost 1; bases outside the gene matches: 2. There are 15 residues in the CDR3. The V gene's germline CDR1 is LNHDA and CDR2 SQIVND (reference sequence). The full variable domain, its missing parts supplied by reference TRBV19 and TRBJ2-7, is DGGITQSPKYLFRKEGQNVTLSCEQNLNHDAMYWYRQDPGQGLRLIYYSQIVNDFQKGDIAEGYSVSREKKESFPLTVTSAQKNPTAFYLCASSIRLAGSYEQYFGPGTRLTVT.